The 14 T cell receptor beta chains presented below share a single source sample, sequenced in a study of identifying expanded T cells in peripheral blood (dated by TCRdb to 2018 to 2020). The library relied on the immunoSEQ multiplex PCR assay. In its TCRdb copy, this immuneACCESS table keeps in-frame sequences only and misses some clones. Where compared with another copy, unresolved V genes explain less than half of these, and the others have no known cause. The sample table shows fewer than 85,000 clones, and 84% are seen once. The ten most abundant clones make up roughly 18% of the sample. Sequencing was done on a sample of blood. The receptors come from a person aged 18 to 70 in good health.

V gene TRBV28 combines with J gene TRBJ1-5; TRBD1 might be the D (5 bases). V shed 8 bases and J shed 5 bases, with 13 bases lying between them. The V gene's germline CDR1 is MDHEN and CDR2 SYDVKM. This CDR3 is 13 amino acids long. This chain's CDR3 is CASFPGVDQPQHF. The DNA for the CDR3 is TGTGCCAGCTTTCCGGGGGTGGATCAGCCCCAGCATTTT.

The V gene is TRBV7-8, the J gene TRBJ1-4; D may be TRBD1 (5 bases). Germline V lookup: CDR1 SGHVS, CDR2 FQNEAQ. The CDR3 totals 15 residues. Trimming shortened V by 0 bases and J by 8 bases, and 13 bases separated the two germline ends. CDR3 nucleotide sequence: TGTGCCAGCAGCTTAGCGTGGGGGACGGGAGAAAAACTGTTTTTT. It translates to CASSLAWGTGEKLFF.

The chain carries TRBV4-3 and TRBJ2-3; D is unclear. V lost 3 bases and J 3 bases, leaving 10 bases between the germline ends. This CDR3 is built from 14 residues. The germline CDR1 and CDR2 sequences are LGHNA and YSLEER. The CDR3 bases are TGCGCCAGCAGCCAGACCCTCGGTACAGATACGCAGTATTTT. This gives the protein CASSQTLGTDTQYF.

The chain combines TRBV7-2 with TRBJ1-3; tentative D call: TRBD1 (5 bases). This CDR3 is 15 amino acids long. Germline CDR1 and CDR2: SGHTA and FQGNSA. V shed 1 base and J shed 0 bases, with 7 bases lying between them. DNA of the CDR3: TGTGCCAGCAGCTTAGGGACAAACTCTGGAAACACCATATATTTT. It yields the protein CASSLGTNSGNTIYF.

This clone came up once. In DNA form, the CDR3 reads TGTGCCAGCAGCCGAGGGACGGCTAATGAAAAACTGTTTTTT. Its translation is CASSRGTANEKLFF. This rearrangement joins TRBV27 to TRBJ1-4; D may be TRBD1 (5 bases). The CDR3 loop spans 14 amino acids. V was clipped by 6 bases and J by 3 bases, with 11 bases between them. From germline, CDR1 is MNHEY and CDR2 SMNVEV (reference sequence). The full variable domain, with the rest looked up from reference TRBV27 and TRBJ1-4, is EAQVTQNPRYLITVTGKKLTVTCSQNMNHEYMSWYRQDPGLGLRQIYYSMNVEVTDKGDVPEGYKVSRKEKRNFPLILESPSPNQTSLYFCASSRGTANEKLFFGSGTQLSVL.

The chain is built from TRBV6-6 and TRBJ2-5; TRBD1 aligns across 7 bases. With 5 bases clipped from V and 5 bases from J, the junction kept 5 bases outside the gene matches. Germline V gene lookup returns CDR1 MNHNY and CDR2 SVGAGI (reference sequence). The CDR3 has 13 amino acids. CDR3 in DNA: TGTGCCAGCAGTGGACAGGATCGCGAGACCCAGTACTTC. It encodes CASSGQDRETQYF.

V is TRBV28 and J is TRBJ2-7, with TRBD1 matching over 8 bases. The CDR3 spans 16 residues. Germline V gene lookup returns CDR1 MDHEN and CDR2 SYDVKM. V was clipped by 5 bases and J by 1 base; unmatched bases: 10. CDR3 residues: CASSPPGGQASYEQYF. CDR3 coding DNA: TGTGCCAGCAGTCCCCCCGGGGGACAGGCTTCCTACGAGCAGTACTTC.

The chain recombines TRBV5-1 with TRBJ2-1, with D tentatively TRBD1 or TRBD2 (6 bases each). The CDR3 consists of 15 residues. V shed 0 bases and J shed 7 bases, with 14 bases lying between them. CDR1 SGHRS and CDR2 YFSETQ come from the germline V gene. The CDR3 here is CASSLEGQGRNEQFF. The CDR3 DNA follows: TGCGCCAGCAGCTTGGAGGGGCAGGGGAGGAATGAGCAGTTCTTC.

The DNA for the CDR3 is TGTGCCAGCAGCGCCTGGACAGGCACAGATACGCAGTATTTT. This encodes CASSAWTGTDTQYF. The rearrangement joins TRBV7-2 to TRBJ2-3; TRBD1 might be the D (6 bases). Trimming cost V 5 bases and J 1 base, with 10 bases left between them. CDR1 and CDR2 (germline): SGHTA, FQGNSA. The CDR3 spans 14 residues.

The V and J genes are TRBV9 and TRBJ2-3; D unresolved. Trimming cost V 3 bases and J 8 bases, with 13 bases left between them. The CDR3 consists of 13 residues. Germline CDR1 and CDR2: SGDLS and YYNGEE. This CDR3 reads CASSATTSATQYF. In DNA form, the CDR3 reads TGTGCCAGCAGCGCCACCACTTCGGCTACGCAGTATTTT.

The chain employs TRBV7-3 and TRBJ2-5; 13 bases align to TRBD2. CDR1 SGHTA and CDR2 FQGTGA come from the germline V gene. V shed 4 bases and J 4 bases; nucleotides not matched to a gene: 3. The CDR3 length is 15 residues. Here the CDR3 reads CASSSGTSGVETQYF. CDR3 nucleotide sequence: TGTGCCAGCAGCTCCGGGACTAGCGGGGTAGAGACCCAGTACTTC.

This sequence joins TRBV18 and TRBJ2-3; the D is unclear. CDR1 is KGHSH, CDR2 LQKENI, per germline. V gave up 0 bases and J gave up 10 bases, with 8 bases separating them. The CDR3 loop spans 12 amino acids. The CDR3 here is CASSPPRVAQYF. The DNA of the CDR3 is TGTGCCAGCTCACCACCGAGAGTGGCGCAGTATTTT.

The gene calls are TRBV6-1 and TRBJ2-7, with 7 nucleotides matching TRBD2. This CDR3 has 15 amino acids. Germline CDR1 reads MNHNS; CDR2 reads SASEGT. The V and J ends lost 4 bases and 0 bases, in that order; junction bases with no gene match: 6. CDR3 sequence: CASSAAGLSSYEQYF. The CDR3 DNA follows: TGTGCCAGCAGTGCAGCGGGACTCAGCTCCTACGAGCAGTACTTC.

This chain joins TRBV6-5 and TRBJ2-7; 10 bases align to TRBD1. This CDR3 comprises 15 residues. From germline, CDR1 is MNHEY and CDR2 SVGAGI. With V trimmed by 6 bases and J by 2 bases, 7 bases remained unmatched. The DNA of the CDR3 is TGTGCCAGCAGACGAGGGGACAGGGGTCCCTACGAGCAGTACTTC. Amino acids: CASRRGDRGPYEQYF.